Listed below are T cell receptor beta chains from one sample, sequenced in a study of spatial heterogeneity in lung cancer. TCRdb reprocessed the 5' RACE reads via MiXCR and lists one record per CDR3 protein. The data contain about 38,000 distinct CDR3 sequences, around 5.8% of them singletons. The sample here was PBMCs, taken at surgery. These receptors were taken from a male donor with early-stage non-small cell lung cancer. Both conserved end residues are part of each CDR3. Each record gives: V gene, J gene, CDR3 protein.

V gene: TRBV7-9; J gene: TRBJ2-7; CDR3 protein: CASRSGTVNEQYF
V gene: TRBV6-6; J gene: TRBJ2-5; CDR3 protein: CASSRYQETQYF
V gene: TRBV7-9; J gene: TRBJ2-5; CDR3 protein: CASSFSRGPQETQYF
V gene: TRBV7-9; J gene: TRBJ2-1; CDR3 protein: CASSLGDYEQFF
V gene: TRBV20-1; J gene: TRBJ2-5; CDR3 protein: CSARDPTGGYQETQYF
V gene: TRBV24-1; J gene: TRBJ2-3; CDR3 protein: CATSDLPSQGAADTQYF
V gene: TRBV5-1; J gene: TRBJ1-4; CDR3 protein: CASSLEFATNEKLFF
V gene: TRBV29-1; J gene: TRBJ2-1; CDR3 protein: CSVEWAELYNEQFF
V gene: TRBV5-1; J gene: TRBJ2-7; CDR3 protein: CASSFRGPGAHEQYF
V gene: TRBV5-6; J gene: TRBJ2-1; CDR3 protein: CASSFTGRGEQFF
V gene: TRBV19; J gene: TRBJ2-1; CDR3 protein: CASTTGQGPYNEQFF
V gene: TRBV3-1; J gene: TRBJ2-7; CDR3 protein: CASSPLGGEQYF
V gene: TRBV12-3/TRBV12-4; J gene: TRBJ2-6; CDR3 protein: CASSLGTVSGANVLTF
V gene: TRBV10-3; J gene: TRBJ1-1; CDR3 protein: CAIRTEAMNTEAFF
V gene: TRBV20-1; J gene: TRBJ1-3; CDR3 protein: CSARGGVRGNTIYF
V gene: TRBV6-6; J gene: TRBJ1-2; CDR3 protein: CASSPGGTGGFYGYTF
V gene: TRBV7-2; J gene: TRBJ2-5; CDR3 protein: CASSLEGLGTQYF
V gene: TRBV5-4; J gene: TRBJ1-5; CDR3 protein: CASSLARTGGDQPQHF
V gene: TRBV6-5; J gene: TRBJ1-3; CDR3 protein: CASSYSAVHYVSGNTIYF
V gene: TRBV10-2; J gene: TRBJ2-5; CDR3 protein: CASSESMPGGGVKETQYF
V gene: TRBV27; J gene: TRBJ2-7; CDR3 protein: CASSSRTGRDEQYF
V gene: TRBV21-1; J gene: TRBJ1-5; CDR3 protein: CASSKNQPQHF
V gene: TRBV9; J gene: TRBJ1-5; CDR3 protein: CASSVDTGDNQPQHF
V gene: TRBV12-3/TRBV12-4; J gene: TRBJ2-1; CDR3 protein: CASRLTRGTGVYNEQFF
V gene: TRBV5-1; J gene: TRBJ2-1; CDR3 protein: CASSGGLAGYNEQFF
V gene: TRBV20-1; J gene: TRBJ2-2; CDR3 protein: CSAPGAPGELFF
V gene: TRBV20-1; J gene: TRBJ1-4; CDR3 protein: CSANFQRGLFF
V gene: TRBV2; J gene: TRBJ2-6; CDR3 protein: CASSGQGSGANVLTF
V gene: TRBV24-1; J gene: TRBJ1-1; CDR3 protein: CATSDATGPNTEAFF
V gene: TRBV28; J gene: TRBJ1-5; CDR3 protein: CASSFFSSNQPQHF
V gene: TRBV15; J gene: TRBJ1-1; CDR3 protein: CATSSRGLNTEAFF
V gene: TRBV7-9; J gene: TRBJ1-2; CDR3 protein: CASSLAHGRNYGYTF
V gene: TRBV5-5; J gene: TRBJ2-7; CDR3 protein: CASSPGQELYEQYF
V gene: TRBV7-9; J gene: TRBJ1-5; CDR3 protein: CASRLEGRRNQPQHF
V gene: TRBV4-3; J gene: TRBJ2-1; CDR3 protein: CASSQDRDEQFF
V gene: TRBV5-1; J gene: TRBJ1-1; CDR3 protein: CASSSGQGRTEAFF
V gene: TRBV19; J gene: TRBJ2-1; CDR3 protein: CASSEQGANEQFF
V gene: TRBV28; J gene: TRBJ2-7; CDR3 protein: CASSQPGAQEQYF
V gene: TRBV25-1; J gene: TRBJ2-3; CDR3 protein: CASSSRGASTDTQYF
V gene: TRBV7-9; J gene: TRBJ2-7; CDR3 protein: CASSLGGTGVAYEQYF
V gene: TRBV28; J gene: TRBJ1-1; CDR3 protein: CASSLRGANTEAFF
V gene: TRBV28; J gene: TRBJ2-5; CDR3 protein: CASRQQGPGETQYF
V gene: TRBV7-9; J gene: TRBJ1-1; CDR3 protein: CASSLVGTGSNTEAFF